The present T cell receptor beta chain was sequenced within a study of neurological immune-mediated disorders. Study conclusions and caveats: Levels of TCR clonal expansion peaked in HTLV-1-associated myelopathy and reached their lowest in multiple sclerosis, under those of healthy controls. None of the CDR3 amino acid sequences of expanded clones recurred across subjects, suggesting private repertoires in all groups. The multiple sclerosis repertoire cluster lacked an association with any feature, whether clinical or MRI.

This clonotype was observed at least ten times. What it binds is unknown. In TCRdb, the 5' RACE reads were re-called with MiXCR into one record per CDR3 protein. The table records about 62,000 distinct CDR3 sequences, about 4% of them present only once. CDR1 is SGHRS and CDR2 is YFSETQ in the germline V gene. CDR3 length equals 15 residues. V was clipped by 0 bases and J by 4 bases; unmatched bases: 2. Unsorted libraries were prepared from 2 million PBMCs held at -80 C. The sequenced material came from PBMCs. This sequence joins TRBV5-1 and TRBJ2-3; TRBD2 agrees at 10 bases. The sequence derives from a woman in her fifties or sixties with multiple sclerosis. The DNA of the CDR3 is TGCGCCAGCAGCTTGGCCCTAGCGGGAGCAGATACGCAGTATTTT. Translated, it gives CASSLALAGADTQYF.